The next 26 T cell receptor beta chains were all read from a single sample in a study of shared clonotypes between healthy human individuals. Profiled with immunoSEQ multiplex PCR; TCRdb holds only in-frame clones, not every one. The data contain some 360,000 clones, 73% of them seen just once; the ten biggest clones take up 8.5% to 12%. The sequenced sample consisted of memory CD4+ T cells sorted from blood. Subset of the sample: CD45RA-negative fraction. All receptors derive from a man aged 25 to 40 in good health.

This chain uses TRBV5-1 with TRBJ2-4; 11 bases match TRBD2. CDR3 length: 16 amino acids. V lost 3 bases to trimming and J lost 0 bases; unmatched junction nucleotides: 2. Germline-derived CDR1 and CDR2 are SGHRS and YFSETQ. The CDR3 spells CASSSLAGEAKNIQYF. The CDR3 region has the DNA TGCGCCAGCAGCTCACTAGCGGGGGAAGCCAAAAACATTCAGTACTTC.

Only a few counts were recorded for this clone. The chain employs TRBV10-2 and TRBJ2-1; D remains unclear. The V and J ends lost 4 bases and 7 bases respectively, with 5 bases between them. CDR1 is WSHSY and CDR2 is SAAADI in the germline V gene. This CDR3 comprises 11 residues. CDR3 loop: CASSVRNEQFF. In DNA form, the CDR3 reads TGCGCCAGCAGTGTAAGGAATGAGCAGTTCTTC.

This clone was seen a few times. The chain has TRBV7-2 and TRBJ1-1; TRBD1 aligns across 7 bases. This CDR3 spans 15 amino acids. J was trimmed by 4 bases and V by 0 bases; bases with no gene match: 5. Germline CDR1 and CDR2: SGHTA and FQGNSA. The CDR3 nucleotides read TGTGCCAGCAGCTTAGCGACAGGGAGTGCCACTGAAGCTTTCTTT. Residues: CASSLATGSATEAFF.

V and J are TRBV6-5 and TRBJ2-7; D unresolved. Trimming stripped 6 bases from V and 2 bases from J, with 14 bases between. Germline CDR1 MNHEY, CDR2 SVGAGI. The CDR3 extends over 14 amino acids. The CDR3 DNA follows: TGTGCCAGCAGCACCCCCGGCAGAACCTACGAGCAGTACTTC. Its translation is CASSTPGRTYEQYF.

For the CDR3, the DNA is TGTGCCAGCAGTGCGGCGGCGGTACGGTGGCAGTACTTC. This encodes CASSAAAVRWQYF. The chain uses TRBV2 and TRBJ2-7; D gene unclear. CDR3 size: 13 residues. V was shortened by 4 bases and J by 9 bases, with 16 bases between the two germline ends. CDR1 is SNHLY and CDR2 is FYNNEI in the germline V gene.

The chain is built from TRBV19 and TRBJ2-5; tentatively, D is TRBD2 (6 bases). The V end was cut by 2 bases, the J end by 3 bases, with 10 bases between. The CDR3 contains 14 residues. The germline CDR1 and CDR2 sequences are LNHDA and SQIVND (reference sequence). The CDR3 protein is CASSIRGNEETQYF. CDR3 DNA sequence: TGTGCCAGTAGTATACGGGGGAATGAAGAGACCCAGTACTTC.

This chain joins TRBV19 and TRBJ1-2; D may be TRBD1 (6 bases). Germline V gene sequence: CDR1 LNHDA, CDR2 SQIVND (reference sequence). The germline V and J ends were trimmed by 5 bases and 5 bases, with 9 bases remaining between them. CDR3 size: 12 residues. CDR3 coding DNA: TGTGCCAGTAGTTACGGGACATATGGCTACACCTTC. This codes for CASSYGTYGYTF. The whole variable domain, filled in from reference TRBV19 and TRBJ1-2, reads DGGITQSPKYLFRKEGQNVTLSCEQNLNHDAMYWYRQDPGQGLRLIYYSQIVNDFQKGDIAEGYSVSREKKESFPLTVTSAQKNPTAFYLCASSYGTYGYTFGSGTRLTVV.

With regard to this clone: The sample carries other DNA sequences with the same CDR3. The J gene is TRBJ1-1, the V gene TRBV27; TRBD1 is a possible D gene (5 bases). This CDR3 contains 13 residues. Trimming took off 6 bases at V and 1 base at J, with 9 bases between the two ends. CDR1 and CDR2 from the germline V gene are MNHEY and SMNVEV (reference sequence). CDR3 coding DNA: TGTGCCAGCAGGCCCACAGGGAACACTGAAGCTTTCTTT. The encoded protein is CASRPTGNTEAFF.

This chain links TRBV28 with TRBJ2-7, with D unresolved. This CDR3 comprises 14 residues. The ends were cut back, 3 bases at V and 0 bases at J, with 9 bases in the middle. Germline lookup yields CDR1 MDHEN and CDR2 SYDVKM. The CDR3 loop reads CASSLPTGSYEQYF. The CDR3 region has the DNA TGTGCCAGCAGTTTGCCTACGGGCTCCTACGAGCAGTACTTC.

This chain uses TRBV5-4 with TRBJ2-4, with 9 nucleotides matching TRBD1. The CDR3 loop spans 14 amino acids. Trimming removed 2 bases from V and 6 bases from J; junction bases left unmatched: 3. Germline V gives CDR1 SGHNT, CDR2 YYREEE (reference sequence). CDR3 amino acids: CASSFRGQGNIQYF. The DNA of the CDR3 is TGTGCCAGCAGCTTTCGGGGACAGGGAAACATTCAGTACTTC.

The rearrangement links TRBV7-9 to TRBJ2-5; TRBD2 matches 10 bases. Trimming cost V 3 bases and J 7 bases; bases outside gene matches: 5. This CDR3 has 14 residues. Germline V gives CDR1 SEHNR, CDR2 FQNEAQ (reference sequence). For the CDR3, the DNA is TGTGCCAGCAGCTTCGGCGCTAGCGGGGGGACCCAGTACTTC. This gives the protein CASSFGASGGTQYF. The complete variable domain, with remaining parts taken from reference TRBV7-9 and TRBJ2-5, reads DTGVSQNPRHKITKRGQNVTFRCDPISEHNRLYWYRQTLGQGPEFLTYFQNEAQLEKSRLLSDRFSAERPKGSFSTLEIQRTEQGDSAMYLCASSFGASGGTQYFGPGTRLLVL.

This sequence joins TRBV6-5 and TRBJ2-1; 7 positions match TRBD2. This CDR3 is 16 amino acids long. The germline gives CDR1 MNHEY, CDR2 SVGAGI. With 4 bases clipped from V and 5 bases from J, the junction kept 11 bases outside the gene matches. This CDR3 is CASSSASGRNDNEQFF. The DNA of the CDR3 is TGTGCCAGCAGTTCGGCTAGCGGAAGGAACGACAATGAGCAGTTCTTC.

The rearrangement uses TRBV2 and TRBJ1-1; D gene unclear. V was clipped by 6 bases and J by 1 base, with 15 bases between them. This CDR3 is 15 amino acids long. Germline V gives CDR1 SNHLY, CDR2 FYNNEI. CDR3 in amino acids: CASRARTSQNTEAFF. In nucleotides, the CDR3 is TGTGCCAGCAGGGCACGGACGTCCCAGAACACTGAAGCTTTCTTT. Based on the CDR3 plus reference TRBV2 and TRBJ1-1, the full variable domain is EPEVTQTPSHQVTQMGQEVILRCVPISNHLYFYWYRQILGQKVEFLVSFYNNEISEKSEIFDDQFSVERPDGSNFTLKIRSTKLEDSAMYFCASRARTSQNTEAFFGQGTRLTVV.

The chain uses TRBV19 and TRBJ2-1; D may be TRBD1 or TRBD2 (5 bases each). V lost 6 bases to trimming and J lost 0 bases, with 21 bases between them. Per the germline V gene, CDR1 is LNHDA and CDR2 is SQIVND (reference sequence). The CDR3 is made up of 18 amino acids. As DNA, the CDR3 is TGTGCCAGTAGCCCCCGGGGACCTGTGAGAAGCTCCTACAATGAGCAGTTCTTC. This translates into CASSPRGPVRSSYNEQFF. The full variable domain, rest sourced from reference TRBV19 and TRBJ2-1, is DGGITQSPKYLFRKEGQNVTLSCEQNLNHDAMYWYRQDPGQGLRLIYYSQIVNDFQKGDIAEGYSVSREKKESFPLTVTSAQKNPTAFYLCASSPRGPVRSSYNEQFFGPGTRLTVL.

This chain uses TRBV28 with TRBJ1-5; no clear D gene. Germline V CDR1 and CDR2: MDHEN, SYDVKM. With 5 bases removed from V and 0 bases from J, the gap between germline ends came to 8 bases. This CDR3 is 14 amino acids long. The CDR3 reads CASSTEASNQPQHF. The CDR3 DNA reads TGTGCCAGCAGTACAGAGGCTAGCAATCAGCCCCAGCATTTT.

This chain uses TRBV9 with TRBJ2-7; D ambiguous. The CDR3 runs 15 residues. V was cut by 0 bases and J by 3 bases, with 13 bases left in between. Germline CDR1 is SGDLS and CDR2 is YYNGEE. As DNA, the CDR3 is TGTGCCAGCAGCGTAGCTGGTGGATCACTCTACGAGCAGTACTTC. Its translation is CASSVAGGSLYEQYF.

Remarks on this clone: This sample includes further DNA sequences coding for the same CDR3. The chain links TRBV19 to TRBJ2-3; TRBD1 matches 7 bases. CDR1 and CDR2 (germline): LNHDA, SQIVND (reference sequence). J gave up 3 bases and V 3 bases, and 3 bases lay outside the gene matches. The CDR3 length is 14 residues. CDR3 DNA: TGTGCCAGTAGTATCTTGACAGGGACAGATACGCAGTATTTT. Translation: CASSILTGTDTQYF.

This clone is a singleton in its sample. This chain links TRBV28 with TRBJ2-1; TRBD2 matches at 10 bases. This CDR3 contains 15 residues. Germline assignment: CDR1 MDHEN and CDR2 SYDVKM. V shed 6 bases and J 2 bases; nucleotides not matched to a gene: 4. The CDR3, as DNA: TGTGCCAGCAGGCTAGCGGGAGTTGCCTACAATGAGCAGTTCTTC. As protein: CASRLAGVAYNEQFF.

The chain carries TRBV2 and TRBJ2-1, with 7 positions matching TRBD2. The CDR3 has 14 residues. J lost 6 bases, V lost 4 bases, and 6 bases had no gene match. CDR1 and CDR2 from the germline V gene are SNHLY and FYNNEI. CDR3 DNA: TGTGCCAGCAGTGCCCGCGGGAGAAGCAATGAGCAGTTCTTC. Protein sequence: CASSARGRSNEQFF.

This clone came up once. The V and J genes are TRBV27 and TRBJ2-1; 14 bases map to TRBD2. The CDR3 has 17 amino acids. The V gene end was trimmed by 2 bases and the J gene end by 4 bases; junction bases not matched to a gene: 4. The germline CDR1 and CDR2 sequences are MNHEY and SMNVEV (reference sequence). The CDR3 DNA reads as TGTGCCAGCAGTTTACTGACTAGCGGGAGGGATTACAATGAGCAGTTCTTC. This codes for CASSLLTSGRDYNEQFF.

V gene TRBV9 combines with J gene TRBJ1-1; 9 nucleotides agree with TRBD1. V dropped 0 bases and J dropped 4; count of bases not matched to a gene: 7. The CDR3 is made up of 16 amino acids. The germline V gene has CDR1 SGDLS and CDR2 YYNGEE. The CDR3: CASSVGNRGHVTEAFF. The CDR3 region has the DNA TGTGCCAGCAGCGTAGGAAACAGGGGGCATGTCACTGAAGCTTTCTTT.

This chain uses TRBV11-2 with TRBJ2-7; 9 bases agree with TRBD2. CDR3 length: 16 amino acids. V was clipped by 7 bases and J by 7 bases; unmatched bases: 17. The germline gives CDR1 SGHAT, CDR2 FQNNGV. The CDR3 coding sequence is TGTGCCAGCAACTTGGAGACTAGCGGAGCCTCTCGGGAGCAGTACTTC. It yields the protein CASNLETSGASREQYF.

The chain has TRBV28 and TRBJ1-5; TRBD1 matches 7 bases. With V trimmed by 4 bases and J by 6 bases, 9 bases remained unmatched. Per the germline V gene, CDR1 is MDHEN and CDR2 is SYDVKM. This CDR3 region has 15 residues. CDR3 protein: CASSSDAGQLQPQHF. As DNA, the CDR3 is TGTGCCAGCAGTTCCGACGCGGGACAGCTTCAGCCCCAGCATTTT.

The chain is built from TRBV6-6 and TRBJ2-1; the match to TRBD2 covers 7 bases. J was trimmed by 7 bases and V by 2 bases; bases with no gene match: 5. Germline-derived CDR1 and CDR2 are MNHNY and SVGAGI (reference sequence). The CDR3 is 14 residues long. CDR3 bases: TGTGCCAGCAGTTACCAAGCTAGCGGAAATGAGCAGTTCTTC. As protein: CASSYQASGNEQFF.

The gene calls are TRBV28 and TRBJ2-1, with D perhaps TRBD1 (6 bases). The germline V and J ends were trimmed by 6 bases and 6 bases, with 18 bases remaining between them. The CDR3 runs to 15 residues. Germline V gene data show CDR1 as MDHEN and CDR2 as SYDVKM. CDR3 DNA sequence: TGTGCCAGCAGCCCAGGGGCCCGAGGGGCCAATGAGCAGTTCTTC. This encodes CASSPGARGANEQFF.

The chain has TRBV28 and TRBJ2-2, with D possibly matching TRBD2 (5 bases). The CDR3 is 14 amino acids. V shed 6 bases and J shed 5 bases, with 13 bases lying between them. Germline V gives CDR1 MDHEN, CDR2 SYDVKM. DNA of the CDR3: TGTGCCAGCAGATTAGCGAGCTCAACCGGGGAGCTGTTTTTT. It codes for CASRLASSTGELFF.